These 8 T cell receptor beta chains share one sample of origin, sequenced in a study of T cells in Graves' hyperthyroidism and ophthalmopathy. TCR beta CDR3 regions were amplified from RNA. TCR CDR3 regions were first amplified by RT-PCR with HTBI primers. TCRdb re-derived calls from the multiplex PCR reads in MiXCR, one entry per CDR3 protein. The table records about 420,000 distinct CDR3 sequences, approximately 15% of them present only once. The specimen sequenced was blood. The receptors come from a young woman with Graves' hyperthyroidism.

The sample holds many counts of this clonotype. This sequence joins TRBV28 and TRBJ2-1; no clear D. Trimming cost V 4 bases and J 5 bases, with 15 bases left between them. This CDR3 has 15 amino acids. Germline-derived CDR1 and CDR2 are MDHEN and SYDVKM. The CDR3 sequence is CASSYGRRRNNEQFF. In nucleotides, the CDR3 is TGTGCCAGCAGTTACGGCCGCAGACGAAACAATGAGCAGTTCTTC.

As concerns this clonotype: This may come from a read error, since a much larger clone is one base off. This chain joins TRBV12-3 or TRBV12-4 and TRBJ2-1; TRBD2 agrees at 12 bases. CDR3 size: 16 residues. DNA of the CDR3: TGTGCCAGCAATTTACTAGCGGGGGGCTCTTACAATGAGCAGTTCTTC. Its translation is CASNLLAGGSYNEQFF.

This clonotype was picked up many times. This chain joins TRBV6-1 and TRBJ2-7, with D tentatively TRBD2 (5 bases). The V and J ends lost 4 bases and 4 bases respectively, with 17 bases between them. CDR3 size: 15 residues. Germline V gene sequence: CDR1 MNHNS, CDR2 SASEGT. CDR3: CASSAISSGGYEQYF. In DNA, the CDR3 is TGTGCCAGCAGTGCCATCTCTTCCGGAGGTTACGAGCAGTACTTC.

This clonotype was counted at least ten times. The chain joins TRBV6-1 to TRBJ2-7, with a weak D call TRBD2 (6 bases). The CDR3 covers 15 residues. V shed 5 bases and J shed 2 bases, with 16 bases lying between them. Looked up from germline, CDR1 is MNHNS and CDR2 is SASEGT. CDR3 sequence (DNA): TGTGCCAGCAGTTACGGGAAGCGGGTTGCCTACGAGCAGTACTTC. Translated, it gives CASSYGKRVAYEQYF.

The rearrangement uses TRBV6-5 and TRBJ2-5; D unresolved. The V and J ends lost 2 bases and 7 bases respectively, with 11 bases between them. The CDR3 totals 13 residues. Looked up from germline, CDR1 is MNHEY and CDR2 is SVGAGI. The CDR3 region is CASSYIKLGTQYF. Written as DNA, the CDR3 is TGTGCCAGCAGTTACATCAAACTCGGGACCCAGTACTTC.

V gene TRBV2 combines with J gene TRBJ2-7; 14 bases map to TRBD2. Germline-derived CDR1 and CDR2 are SNHLY and FYNNEI. V was pared by 6 bases and J by 7 bases, with 8 bases of the junction left unmatched. CDR3 length: 15 residues. DNA of the CDR3: TGTGCCAGCAGCCCGGGACTAGCGGGAGCCTGGGAGCAGTACTTC. Amino acids: CASSPGLAGAWEQYF.

Many counts were recorded for this clonotype. The V call is TRBV14, the J call TRBJ2-3; 7 bases match TRBD2. Per the germline V gene, CDR1 is SGHDN and CDR2 is FVKESK. After removal of 4 bases from V and 6 bases from J, the junction contained 16 bases not matched to a gene. The CDR3 is 17 residues long. This chain's CDR3 is CASSPFEPGGFADTQYF. CDR3 DNA: TGTGCCAGCAGCCCCTTCGAACCGGGAGGATTCGCCGATACGCAGTATTTT.

The gene calls are TRBV11-2 and TRBJ1-1; 11 bases line up with TRBD1. The CDR3 spans 17 residues. Germline lookup yields CDR1 SGHAT and CDR2 FQNNGV. Unmatched junction bases numbered 8, after V lost 0 bases and J lost 5 bases. CDR3 DNA: TGTGCCAGCAGCTTAGACGGTGGGGGACAGGGGGGGACTGAAGCTTTCTTT. This encodes CASSLDGGGQGGTEAFF.